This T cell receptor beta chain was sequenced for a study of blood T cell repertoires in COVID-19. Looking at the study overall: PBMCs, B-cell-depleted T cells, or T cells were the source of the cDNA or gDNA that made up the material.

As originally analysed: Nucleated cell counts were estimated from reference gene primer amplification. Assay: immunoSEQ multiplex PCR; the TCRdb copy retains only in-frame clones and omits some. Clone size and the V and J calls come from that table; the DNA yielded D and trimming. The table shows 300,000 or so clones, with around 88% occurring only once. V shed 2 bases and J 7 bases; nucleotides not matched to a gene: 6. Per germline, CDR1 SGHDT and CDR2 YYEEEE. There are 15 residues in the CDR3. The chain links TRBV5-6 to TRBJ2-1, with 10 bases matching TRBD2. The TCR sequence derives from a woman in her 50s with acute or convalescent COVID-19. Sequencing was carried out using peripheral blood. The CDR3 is CASSLRLAGVNEQFF. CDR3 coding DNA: TGTGCCAGCAGCTTAAGGCTAGCGGGAGTAAATGAGCAGTTCTTC.